One and the same sample provided the 22 T cell receptor beta chains below, sequenced in a study of blood T cell repertoires in COVID-19. The data were produced by immunoSEQ multiplex PCR, yet TCRdb's version contains in-frame clones alone and is incomplete. The table records approximately 120,000 clones, roughly 83% of them present only once. The sequenced material came from peripheral blood. These receptors all stem from a human donor in a cohort sampled during active COVID-19.

The CDR3, as DNA: TGTGCCAGCTCACTTGGACTAGACACCGGGGAGCTGTTTTTT. Its translation: CASSLGLDTGELFF. This chain links TRBV18 with TRBJ2-2; TRBD2 matches at 7 bases. The length of the CDR3 is 14 residues. The germline CDR1 and CDR2 sequences are KGHSH and LQKENI. The V gene end was trimmed by 4 bases and the J gene end by 3 bases; junction bases not matched to a gene: 2.

V usage is TRBV27 and J usage is TRBJ1-1; 9 positions match TRBD1. There are 15 residues in the CDR3. Germline CDR1 MNHEY, CDR2 SMNVEV (reference sequence). The V gene end was trimmed by 5 bases and the J gene end by 11 bases; junction bases not matched to a gene: 15. CDR3 region: CASSERPGTGRYAFF. CDR3 DNA sequence: TGTGCCAGCAGTGAGCGACCCGGGACAGGGCGCTACGCTTTCTTT.

This chain links TRBV10-1 with TRBJ1-2, with unresolved D. Trimming removed 8 bases at V and 4 bases at J, with 8 bases between. The CDR3 loop spans 11 amino acids. The germline V gene has CDR1 WNHNN and CDR2 SYGVQD (reference sequence). The CDR3 bases are TGCGCCAGCGGTTCGGGCTATGGCTACACCTTC. Translated, it gives CASGSGYGYTF.

The sample holds a few counts of this clone. In the same sample, other DNA sequences code for this CDR3. The rearrangement joins TRBV6-5 to TRBJ2-7; 9 bases fit TRBD1. Trimming removed 5 bases from V and 4 bases from J; junction bases left unmatched: 6. This CDR3 region has 14 residues. Germline V gene data show CDR1 as MNHEY and CDR2 as SVGAGI. This chain's CDR3 is CASSPGTGRYEQYF. The CDR3 bases are TGTGCCAGCAGTCCTGGGACAGGGAGGTACGAGCAGTACTTC.

Comments on this clone: This specimen includes other DNA sequences encoding the same CDR3. This chain joins TRBV6-4 and TRBJ1-2; possible D gene TRBD1, 5 bases. V was clipped by 2 bases and J by 4 bases, with 8 bases between them. This CDR3 contains 13 residues. Per the germline V gene, CDR1 is MRHNA and CDR2 is SNTAGT. The CDR3 DNA reads as TGTGCCAGCAGTGACAGCGGGGGCTATGGCTACACCTTC. It codes for CASSDSGGYGYTF.

In DNA, the CDR3 is TGTGCCAGTAGTATCGGGTACGGAGAAAACACCATATATTTT. It is translated as CASSIGYGENTIYF. The rearrangement joins TRBV19 to TRBJ1-3; no definite D call. CDR3 size: 14 residues. Germline V gives CDR1 LNHDA, CDR2 SQIVND (reference sequence). V was pared by 3 bases and J by 6 bases, with 12 bases between.

The chain uses TRBV7-8 and TRBJ2-1, with 13 bases lining up with TRBD2. The CDR3 has 17 amino acids. The V gene's germline CDR1 is SGHVS and CDR2 FQNEAQ. V dropped 5 bases and J dropped 2; count of bases not matched to a gene: 6. The CDR3 sequence: CASSPRTSGSTYNEQFF. CDR3 bases: TGTGCCAGCAGCCCCCGGACTAGCGGGAGTACCTACAATGAGCAGTTCTTC.

This clone has just one count. The chain links TRBV6-1 to TRBJ1-3; D remains ambiguous. The V end lost 3 bases, the J end lost 0 bases, and 12 bases lay between the germline ends. The germline V gene has CDR1 MNHNS and CDR2 SASEGT. The CDR3 extends over 16 amino acids. CDR3 bases: TGTGCCAGCAGTGAGCTTCCGCGAGCCTCTGGAAACACCATATATTTT. Residues: CASSELPRASGNTIYF.

V usage is TRBV6-5 and J usage is TRBJ1-3, with 7 bases fitting TRBD1. The V gene end was trimmed by 2 bases and the J gene end by 0 bases; junction bases not matched to a gene: 4. The V gene's germline CDR1 is MNHEY and CDR2 SVGAGI. The CDR3 loop spans 16 amino acids. Here the CDR3 reads CASSYRDSYSGNTIYF. The DNA of the CDR3 is TGTGCCAGCAGTTACAGGGACAGCTACTCTGGAAACACCATATATTTT.

The chain uses TRBV6-6 and TRBJ1-2, with D possibly TRBD1 on 6 matching bases. Trimming cost V 4 bases and J 4 bases, with 19 bases left between them. Germline V gene lookup returns CDR1 MNHNY and CDR2 SVGAGI (reference sequence). CDR3 length equals 16 residues. In DNA, the CDR3 is TGTGCCAGCAGTTTAAGCCGGGACAAAGTCAGCTATGGCTACACCTTC. It codes for CASSLSRDKVSYGYTF.

The count of this clone is one. The chain couples TRBV5-1 to TRBJ2-7, with D maybe TRBD1 (5 bases). V was shortened by 4 bases and J by 4 bases, with 9 bases between the two germline ends. CDR1 is SGHRS, CDR2 YFSETQ, per germline. This CDR3 is 12 amino acids long. CDR3 residues: CASSPDSYEQYF. The CDR3 DNA follows: TGCGCCAGCAGCCCCGACAGTTACGAGCAGTACTTC.

This clone was detected only once. V and J are TRBV13 and TRBJ2-1; 15 nucleotides line up with TRBD2. The CDR3 sequence is 15 residues long. Germline V CDR1 and CDR2: PRHDT, FYEKMQ (reference sequence). Trimming cost V 4 bases and J 10 bases; bases outside gene matches: 5. Written as DNA, the CDR3 is TGTGCCAGCAGCTGGACTAGCGGGAGGGCCAGGGAGCAGTTCTTC. Translation: CASSWTSGRAREQFF. Using reference TRBV13 and TRBJ2-1 for the parts outside the CDR3, the full variable domain is AAGVIQSPRHLIKEKRETATLKCYPIPRHDTVYWYQQGPGQDPQFLISFYEKMQSDKGSIPDRFSAQQFSDYHSELNMSSLELGDSALYFCASSWTSGRAREQFFGPGTRLTVL.

This sequence joins TRBV6-1 and TRBJ1-1; TRBD1 matches at 7 bases. From germline, CDR1 is MNHNS and CDR2 SASEGT. The CDR3 loop spans 16 amino acids. J lost 5 bases, V lost 4 bases, and 13 bases had no gene match. CDR3 bases: TGTGCCAGCAGTGTACTAGGATGGAAACAGGGGACTGAAGCTTTCTTT. Its translation: CASSVLGWKQGTEAFF.

The CDR3 loop reads CASSLRTGEQVYEQYF. DNA for the CDR3: TGTGCCAGCAGCTTACGTACAGGGGAACAGGTCTACGAGCAGTACTTC. The chain couples TRBV11-2 to TRBJ2-7; TRBD1 aligns across 7 bases. Germline CDR1 is SGHAT and CDR2 is FQNNGV. After removal of 2 bases from V and 3 bases from J, the junction contained 10 bases not matched to a gene. The CDR3 length is 16 residues.

V gene TRBV9 combines with J gene TRBJ2-2, with TRBD1 identical over 7 bases. The CDR3 runs to 14 residues. The V gene end was trimmed by 3 bases and the J gene end by 6 bases; junction bases not matched to a gene: 5. CDR1 is SGDLS, CDR2 YYNGEE, per germline. The CDR3 region has the DNA TGTGCCAGCAGCGAGGGGGCGGCGGCCGGGGAGCTGTTTTTT. This translates into CASSEGAAAGELFF.

This chain links TRBV7-9 with TRBJ2-5, with 9 bases matching TRBD1. This CDR3 has 17 amino acids. With V trimmed by 4 bases and J by 4 bases, 13 bases remained unmatched. Germline V CDR1 and CDR2: SEHNR, FQNEAQ (reference sequence). Here the CDR3 DNA reads TGTGCCAGCAGCTCCCTTCCCGGACAGGGGTTGGGAGAGACCCAGTACTTC. As protein: CASSSLPGQGLGETQYF.

This clone was detected only once. The chain employs TRBV9 and TRBJ2-1, with no clear D. The CDR3 is 13 residues long. V lost 3 bases and J 5 bases, leaving 9 bases between the germline ends. CDR1 SGDLS and CDR2 YYNGEE come from the germline V gene. DNA of the CDR3: TGTGCCAGCAGCGACGACTTGCACAATGAGCAGTTCTTC. Translation gives CASSDDLHNEQFF.

The chain couples TRBV25-1 to TRBJ2-7, with 7 positions matching TRBD2. The germline CDR1 and CDR2 sequences are MGHDK and SYGVNS. The CDR3 loop spans 15 amino acids. V was clipped by 7 bases and J by 3 bases; unmatched bases: 12. CDR3 DNA sequence: TGTGCCAGCACTCAAAGATCAGGGAGGGACTACGAGCAGTACTTC. As protein: CASTQRSGRDYEQYF.

The chain joins TRBV15 to TRBJ1-1, with 7 bases that match TRBD1. The CDR3 covers 15 residues. The V segment lost 8 bases and the J segment 1 base; nucleotides outside the gene matches: 10. The V gene's germline CDR1 is LNHNV and CDR2 YYDKDF (reference sequence). This chain's CDR3 is CATSFSQGSNTEAFF. The CDR3 DNA reads TGTGCCACCTCCTTTTCACAGGGGTCGAACACTGAAGCTTTCTTT.

The chain combines TRBV6-5 with TRBJ2-7, with D tentatively TRBD2 (5 bases). V lost 4 bases and J 4 bases, leaving 11 bases between the germline ends. The CDR3 runs 13 residues. Per the germline V gene, CDR1 is MNHEY and CDR2 is SVGAGI. CDR3 DNA sequence: TGTGCCAGCAGTTTTGGACTCGAATACGAGCAGTACTTC. This encodes CASSFGLEYEQYF.

V is TRBV28 and J is TRBJ1-1, with D perhaps TRBD1 (5 bases). The CDR3 is made up of 14 amino acids. The germline V and J ends were trimmed by 7 bases and 4 bases, with 16 bases remaining between them. CDR1 is MDHEN, CDR2 SYDVKM, per germline. The CDR3 sequence: CASNQGTEGTEAFF. The CDR3 region has the DNA TGTGCCAGCAACCAAGGGACGGAGGGCACTGAAGCTTTCTTT.

This clone was detected only a few times. The chain joins TRBV29-1 to TRBJ1-3; D gene uncertain. In germline, CDR1 is SQVTM, CDR2 ANQGSEA. The CDR3 sequence is 14 residues long. The V gene lost 1 base and the J gene lost 4 bases, with 11 bases spanning the gap. The CDR3 reads CSVEGREPGNTIYF. CDR3 bases: TGCAGCGTTGAAGGGAGGGAGCCCGGAAACACCATATATTTT.